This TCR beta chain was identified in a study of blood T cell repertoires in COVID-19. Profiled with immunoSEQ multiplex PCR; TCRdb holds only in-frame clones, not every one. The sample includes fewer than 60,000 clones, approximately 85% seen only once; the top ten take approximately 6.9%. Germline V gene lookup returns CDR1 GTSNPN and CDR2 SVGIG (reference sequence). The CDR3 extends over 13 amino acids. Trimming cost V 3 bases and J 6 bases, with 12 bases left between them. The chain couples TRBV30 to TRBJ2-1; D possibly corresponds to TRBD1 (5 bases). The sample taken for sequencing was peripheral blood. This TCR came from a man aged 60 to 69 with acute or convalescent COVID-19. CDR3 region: CAWSRQQGNEQFF. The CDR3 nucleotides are TGTGCCTGGAGCCGACAGCAGGGCAATGAGCAGTTCTTC.